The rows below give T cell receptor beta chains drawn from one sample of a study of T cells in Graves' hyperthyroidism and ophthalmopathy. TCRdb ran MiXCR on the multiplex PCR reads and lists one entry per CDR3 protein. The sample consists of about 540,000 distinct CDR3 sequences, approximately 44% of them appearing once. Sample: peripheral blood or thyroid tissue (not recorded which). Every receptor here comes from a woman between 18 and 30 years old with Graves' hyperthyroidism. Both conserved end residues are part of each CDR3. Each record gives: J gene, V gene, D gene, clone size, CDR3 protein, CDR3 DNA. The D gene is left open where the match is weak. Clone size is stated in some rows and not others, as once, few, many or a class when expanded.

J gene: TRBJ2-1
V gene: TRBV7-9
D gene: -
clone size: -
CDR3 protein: CASSLGRGPYNEQFF
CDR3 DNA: TGTGCCAGCAGCTTAGGCAGGGGACCCTACAATGAGCAGTTCTTC

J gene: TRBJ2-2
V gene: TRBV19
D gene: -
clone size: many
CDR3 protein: CASMKGPNTGELFF
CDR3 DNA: TGTGCCAGTATGAAAGGTCCGAACACCGGGGAGCTGTTTTTT

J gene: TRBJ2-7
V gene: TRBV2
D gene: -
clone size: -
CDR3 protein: CASRTGPSYEQYF
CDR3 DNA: TGTGCCAGCAGAACTGGACCTTCCTACGAGCAGTACTTC

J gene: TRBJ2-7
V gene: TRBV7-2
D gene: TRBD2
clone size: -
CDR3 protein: CASSLGRTSGYEQYF
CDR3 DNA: TGTGCCAGCAGCTTAGGACGGACTAGCGGCTACGAGCAGTACTTC

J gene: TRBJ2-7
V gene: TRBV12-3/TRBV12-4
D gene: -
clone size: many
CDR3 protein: CASSLGSKGSYEQYF
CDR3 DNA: TGTGCCAGCAGTTTAGGATCTAAGGGCTCCTACGAGCAGTACTTC

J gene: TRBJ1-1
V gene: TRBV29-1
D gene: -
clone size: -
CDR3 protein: CSVIKGGTEAFF
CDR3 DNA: TGCAGCGTGATCAAAGGGGGCACTGAAGCTTTCTTT

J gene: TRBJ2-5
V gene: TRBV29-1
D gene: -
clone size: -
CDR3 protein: CSVASSGGDETQYF
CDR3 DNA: TGCAGCGTTGCCAGTAGCGGAGGGGATGAGACCCAGTACTTC

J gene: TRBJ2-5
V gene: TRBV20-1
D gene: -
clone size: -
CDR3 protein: CSAKAGTGETQYF
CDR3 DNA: TGCAGTGCTAAAGCCGGGACGGGAGAGACCCAGTACTTC

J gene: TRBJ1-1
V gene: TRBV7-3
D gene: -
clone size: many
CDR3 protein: CASSQGLRGTEAFF
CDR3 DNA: TGTGCCAGCAGCCAGGGGCTGCGGGGCACTGAAGCTTTCTTT

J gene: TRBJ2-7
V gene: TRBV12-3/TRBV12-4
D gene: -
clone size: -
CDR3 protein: CASSLIGVRADEQYF
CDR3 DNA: TGTGCCAGCAGTTTAATCGGGGTAAGAGCGGACGAGCAGTACTTC

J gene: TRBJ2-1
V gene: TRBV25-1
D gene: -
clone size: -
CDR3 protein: CASGLSRDEQFF
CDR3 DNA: TGTGCCAGCGGATTATCGAGGGATGAGCAGTTCTTC

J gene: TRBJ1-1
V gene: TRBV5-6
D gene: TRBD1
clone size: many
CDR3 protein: CASSLADRGIAEAFF
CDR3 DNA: TGTGCCAGCAGCTTGGCCGACAGGGGGATCGCTGAAGCTTTCTTT

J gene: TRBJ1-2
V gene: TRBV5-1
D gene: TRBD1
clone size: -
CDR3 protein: CASSSGQGLTNYGYTF
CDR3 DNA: TGCGCCAGCAGCTCCGGACAGGGTTTAACTAACTATGGCTACACCTTC

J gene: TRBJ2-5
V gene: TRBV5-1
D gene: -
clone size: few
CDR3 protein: CASSRTNMGSEETQYF
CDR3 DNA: TGCGCCAGCAGCAGGACGAACATGGGCTCGGAGGAGACCCAGTACTTC

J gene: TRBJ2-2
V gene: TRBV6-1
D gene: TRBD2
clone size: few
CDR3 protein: CASSYLAGGRTGELFF
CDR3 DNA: TGTGCCAGCAGTTACTTGGCGGGAGGGCGCACCGGGGAGCTGTTTTTT

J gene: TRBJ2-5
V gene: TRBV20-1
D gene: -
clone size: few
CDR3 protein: CSATGTPQETQYF
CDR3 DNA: TGCAGTGCCACCGGGACTCCACAAGAGACCCAGTACTTC

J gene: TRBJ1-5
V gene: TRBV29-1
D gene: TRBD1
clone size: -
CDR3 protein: CSVPGTGVGQPQHF
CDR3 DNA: TGCAGCGTGCCCGGGACAGGGGTAGGTCAGCCCCAGCATTTT

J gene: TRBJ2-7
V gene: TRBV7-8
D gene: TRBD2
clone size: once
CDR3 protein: CASSSGTSGPREQYF
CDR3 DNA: TGTGCCAGCAGCTCCGGGACTAGCGGGCCACGAGAGCAGTACTTC

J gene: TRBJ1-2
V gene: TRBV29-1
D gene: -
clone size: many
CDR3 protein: CSVDLARGEGYTF
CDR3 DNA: TGCAGCGTTGATCTGGCTAGGGGCGAAGGCTACACCTTC

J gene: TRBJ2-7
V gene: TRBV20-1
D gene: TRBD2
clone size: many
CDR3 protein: CSAGRGTSYEQYF
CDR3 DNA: TGCAGTGCCGGGCGGGGGACCTCCTACGAGCAGTACTTC

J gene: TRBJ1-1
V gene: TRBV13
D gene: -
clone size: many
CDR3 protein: CASSPSGLTNTEAFF
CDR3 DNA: TGTGCCAGCAGCCCGTCCGGTCTGACGAACACTGAAGCTTTCTTT

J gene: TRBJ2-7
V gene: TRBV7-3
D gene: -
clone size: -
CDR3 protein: CASSLRRDEQYF
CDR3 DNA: TGTGCCAGCAGCTTAAGGCGGGACGAGCAGTACTTC

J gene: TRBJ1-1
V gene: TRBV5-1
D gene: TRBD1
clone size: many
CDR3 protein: CASSWTGRNTEAFF
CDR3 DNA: TGCGCCAGCAGCTGGACAGGTCGGAACACTGAAGCTTTCTTT

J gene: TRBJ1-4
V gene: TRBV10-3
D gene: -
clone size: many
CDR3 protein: CAISESGNNEKLFF
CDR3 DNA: TGTGCCATCAGTGAATCGGGGAATAATGAAAAACTGTTTTTT

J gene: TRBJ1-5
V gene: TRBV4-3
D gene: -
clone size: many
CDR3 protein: CASSQDRDQPQHF
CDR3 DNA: TGCGCCAGCAGCCAAGATCGGGATCAGCCCCAGCATTTT

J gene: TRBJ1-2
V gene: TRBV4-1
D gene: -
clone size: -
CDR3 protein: CASSHGMRQATSYGYTF
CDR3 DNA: TGCGCCAGCAGCCACGGGATGAGGCAGGCAACTAGCTATGGCTACACCTTC

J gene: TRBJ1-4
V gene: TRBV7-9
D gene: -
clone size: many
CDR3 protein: CASSQTRTGEKLFF
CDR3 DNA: TGTGCCAGCAGCCAGACAAGGACGGGTGAAAAACTGTTTTTT

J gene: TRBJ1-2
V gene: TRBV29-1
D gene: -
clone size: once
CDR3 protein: CRGRGYTF
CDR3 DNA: TGCAGGGGGCGAGGCTACACCTTC

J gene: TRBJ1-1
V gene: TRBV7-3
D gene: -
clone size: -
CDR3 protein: CASSLNTAGATEAFF
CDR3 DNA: TGTGCCAGCAGCTTAAATACGGCCGGGGCCACTGAAGCTTTCTTT

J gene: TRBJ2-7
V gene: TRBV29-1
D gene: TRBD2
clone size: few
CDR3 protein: CSSLPSGISGEQYF
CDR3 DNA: TGCAGCAGTTTGCCTAGCGGCATCTCGGGGGAGCAGTACTTC

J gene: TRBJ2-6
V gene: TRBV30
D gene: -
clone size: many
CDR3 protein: CAWSVKGSGANVLTF
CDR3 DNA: TGTGCCTGGAGTGTAAAGGGCTCTGGGGCCAACGTCCTGACTTTC

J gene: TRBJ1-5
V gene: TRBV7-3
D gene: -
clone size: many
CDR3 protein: CASSLSFNQPQHF
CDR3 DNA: TGTGCCAGCAGCTTATCGTTCAATCAGCCCCAGCATTTT

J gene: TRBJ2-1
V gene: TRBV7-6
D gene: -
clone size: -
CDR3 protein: CASSYGTANEQFF
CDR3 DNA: TGTGCCAGCAGTTACGGGACGGCCAATGAGCAGTTCTTC

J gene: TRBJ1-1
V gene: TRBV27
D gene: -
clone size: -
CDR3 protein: CASSLSAGKSEAFF
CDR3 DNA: TGTGCCAGCAGTTTATCGGCAGGGAAGTCTGAAGCTTTCTTT

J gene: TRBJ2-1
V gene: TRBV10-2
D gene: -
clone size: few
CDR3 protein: CASSESRRGNEQFF
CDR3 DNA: TGCGCCAGCAGTGAGTCGAGGCGTGGGAATGAGCAGTTCTTC

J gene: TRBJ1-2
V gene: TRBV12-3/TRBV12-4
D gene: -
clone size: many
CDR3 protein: CASSSRSSHTF
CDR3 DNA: TGTGCCAGCAGTTCACGGTCCTCTCACACCTTC

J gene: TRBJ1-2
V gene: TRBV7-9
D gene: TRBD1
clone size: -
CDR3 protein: CASSRQGLDGYTF
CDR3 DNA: TGTGCCAGCAGCCGACAGGGATTGGATGGCTACACCTTC

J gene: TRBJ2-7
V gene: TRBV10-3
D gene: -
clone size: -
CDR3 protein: CASSAHPGAPKQYF
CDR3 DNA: TGTGCCAGCAGTGCACACCCCGGGGCCCCGAAGCAGTACTTC

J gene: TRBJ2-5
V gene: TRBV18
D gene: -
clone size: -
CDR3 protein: CASSPGSSSLQETQYF
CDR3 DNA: TGTGCCAGCTCACCAGGGAGCTCGTCCCTCCAAGAGACCCAGTACTTC

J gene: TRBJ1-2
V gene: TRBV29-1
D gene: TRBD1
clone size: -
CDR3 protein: CRGQVYGYTF
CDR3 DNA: TGCAGGGGACAGGTTTATGGCTACACCTTC

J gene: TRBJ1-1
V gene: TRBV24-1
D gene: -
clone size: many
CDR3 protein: CATSDGRGTEAFF
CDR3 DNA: TGTGCCACCAGTGATGGTCGGGGCACTGAAGCTTTCTTT

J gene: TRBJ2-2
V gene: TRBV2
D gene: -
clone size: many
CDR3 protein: CASREDFSGELFF
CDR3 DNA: TGTGCCAGCAGGGAAGACTTTAGCGGGGAGCTGTTTTTT

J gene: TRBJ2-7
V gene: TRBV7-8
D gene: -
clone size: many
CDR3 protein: CASSSASKTGFYEQYF
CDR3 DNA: TGTGCCAGCAGCTCCGCCTCTAAAACAGGGTTCTACGAGCAGTACTTC

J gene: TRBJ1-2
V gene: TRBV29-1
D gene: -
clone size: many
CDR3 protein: CSVEDRGQTSYGYTF
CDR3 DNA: TGCAGCGTTGAAGATCGCGGACAGACTTCCTATGGCTACACCTTC